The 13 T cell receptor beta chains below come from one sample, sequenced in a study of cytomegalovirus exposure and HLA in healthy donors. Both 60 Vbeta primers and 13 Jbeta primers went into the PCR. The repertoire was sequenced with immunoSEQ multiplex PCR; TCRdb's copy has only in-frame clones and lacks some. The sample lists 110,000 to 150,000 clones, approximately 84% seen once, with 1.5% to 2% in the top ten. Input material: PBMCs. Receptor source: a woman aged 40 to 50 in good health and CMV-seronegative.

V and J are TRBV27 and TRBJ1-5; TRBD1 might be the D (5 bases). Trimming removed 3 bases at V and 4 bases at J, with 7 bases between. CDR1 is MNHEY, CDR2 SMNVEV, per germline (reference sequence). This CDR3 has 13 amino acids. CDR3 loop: CASSFQGNQPQHF. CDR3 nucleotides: TGTGCCAGCAGTTTTCAGGGAAATCAGCCCCAGCATTTT.

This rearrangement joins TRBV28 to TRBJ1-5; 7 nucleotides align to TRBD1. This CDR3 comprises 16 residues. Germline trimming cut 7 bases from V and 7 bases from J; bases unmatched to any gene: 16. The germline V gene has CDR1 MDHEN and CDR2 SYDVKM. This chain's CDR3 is CASTLSTGTVRQPQHF. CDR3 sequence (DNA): TGTGCCAGCACCCTTTCAACGGGGACAGTCCGGCAGCCCCAGCATTTT.

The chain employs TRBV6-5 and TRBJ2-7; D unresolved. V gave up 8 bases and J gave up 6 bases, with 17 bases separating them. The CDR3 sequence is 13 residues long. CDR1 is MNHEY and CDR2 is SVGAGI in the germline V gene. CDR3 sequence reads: CASRDGYFSEQYF. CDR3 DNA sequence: TGTGCCAGCCGCGACGGGTACTTTAGCGAGCAGTACTTC.

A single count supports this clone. This CDR3 is CASSLMGQGELGYTF. DNA of the CDR3: TGCGCCAGCAGCTTGATGGGACAGGGGGAGCTAGGCTACACCTTC. The chain joins TRBV5-1 to TRBJ1-2, with 11 bases fitting TRBD1. In germline, CDR1 is SGHRS, CDR2 YFSETQ. J was trimmed by 8 bases and V by 1 base; bases with no gene match: 7. The CDR3 runs to 15 residues.

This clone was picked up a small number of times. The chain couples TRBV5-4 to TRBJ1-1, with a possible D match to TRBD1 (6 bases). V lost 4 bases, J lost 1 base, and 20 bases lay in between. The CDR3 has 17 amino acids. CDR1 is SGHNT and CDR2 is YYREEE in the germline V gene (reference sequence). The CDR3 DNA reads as TGTGCCAGCAGCCCCGCTGGACAGCTAGGGGGGAACACTGAAGCTTTCTTT. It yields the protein CASSPAGQLGGNTEAFF.

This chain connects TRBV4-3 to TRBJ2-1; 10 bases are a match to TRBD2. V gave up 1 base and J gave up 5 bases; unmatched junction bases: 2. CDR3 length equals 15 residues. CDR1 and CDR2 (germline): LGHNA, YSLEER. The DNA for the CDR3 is TGCGCCAGCAGCCAAGGGACTAGCGGTGACAATGAGCAGTTCTTC. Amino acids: CASSQGTSGDNEQFF.

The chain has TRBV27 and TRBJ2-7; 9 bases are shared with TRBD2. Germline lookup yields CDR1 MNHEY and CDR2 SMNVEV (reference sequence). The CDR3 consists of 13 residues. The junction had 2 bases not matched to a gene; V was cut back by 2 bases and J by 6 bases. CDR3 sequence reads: CASSLAGGLEQYF. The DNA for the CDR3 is TGTGCCAGCAGTTTAGCGGGAGGGCTCGAGCAGTACTTC.

The DNA for the CDR3 is TGTGCCATCCAGCATGGAGTCGGGGAGCTGTTTTTT. It yields the protein CAIQHGVGELFF. This chain uses TRBV7-7 with TRBJ2-2; D ambiguous. The CDR3 covers 12 residues. Germline lookup yields CDR1 SSHAT and CDR2 FNYEAQ (reference sequence). The V end lost 10 bases, the J end lost 7 bases, and 13 bases lay between the germline ends.

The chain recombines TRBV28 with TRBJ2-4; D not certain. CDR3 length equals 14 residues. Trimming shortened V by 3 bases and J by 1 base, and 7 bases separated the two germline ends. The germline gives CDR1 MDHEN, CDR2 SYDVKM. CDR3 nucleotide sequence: TGTGCCAGCAGTTTTCCACAGGCCAAAAACATTCAGTACTTC. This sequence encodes CASSFPQAKNIQYF.

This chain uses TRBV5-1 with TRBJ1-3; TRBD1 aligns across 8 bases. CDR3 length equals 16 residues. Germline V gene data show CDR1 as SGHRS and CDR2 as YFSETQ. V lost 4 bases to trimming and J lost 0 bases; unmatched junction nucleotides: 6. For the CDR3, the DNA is TGCGCCAGCAGCGCGGGACAGGCAAGCTCTGGAAACACCATATATTTT. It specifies CASSAGQASSGNTIYF.

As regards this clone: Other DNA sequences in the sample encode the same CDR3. The chain's CDR3 is CASSQEVGNHYTTIYF. The CDR3 DNA reads TGTGCCAGCAGCCAAGAGGTCGGGAACCACTACACTACCATATATTTT. This chain links TRBV11-2 with TRBJ1-3; D gene uncertain. Trimming pared 5 bases from V and 10 bases from J, leaving 24 bases between. The germline V gene encodes CDR1 SGHAT and CDR2 FQNNGV. This CDR3 is 16 amino acids long.

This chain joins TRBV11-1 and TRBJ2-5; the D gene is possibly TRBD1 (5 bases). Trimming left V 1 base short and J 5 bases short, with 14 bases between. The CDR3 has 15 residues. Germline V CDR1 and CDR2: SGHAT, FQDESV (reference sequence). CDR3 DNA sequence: TGTGCCAGCAGCTTAGGACCGAACAGGCCGGAGACCCAGTACTTC. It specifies CASSLGPNRPETQYF. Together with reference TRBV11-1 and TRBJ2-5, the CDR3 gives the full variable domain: EAEVAQSPRYKITEKSQAVAFWCDPISGHATLYWYRQILGQGPELLVQFQDESVVDDSQLPKDRFSAERLKGVDSTLKIQPAELGDSAMYLCASSLGPNRPETQYFGPGTRLLVL.

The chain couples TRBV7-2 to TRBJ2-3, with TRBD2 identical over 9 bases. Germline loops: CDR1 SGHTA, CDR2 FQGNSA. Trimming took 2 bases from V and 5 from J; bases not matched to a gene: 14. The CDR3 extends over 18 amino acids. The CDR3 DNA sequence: TGTGCCAGCAGCTTATCCCCTTACCGCGGGAGGGCGGGAGATACGCAGTATTTT. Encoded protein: CASSLSPYRGRAGDTQYF.